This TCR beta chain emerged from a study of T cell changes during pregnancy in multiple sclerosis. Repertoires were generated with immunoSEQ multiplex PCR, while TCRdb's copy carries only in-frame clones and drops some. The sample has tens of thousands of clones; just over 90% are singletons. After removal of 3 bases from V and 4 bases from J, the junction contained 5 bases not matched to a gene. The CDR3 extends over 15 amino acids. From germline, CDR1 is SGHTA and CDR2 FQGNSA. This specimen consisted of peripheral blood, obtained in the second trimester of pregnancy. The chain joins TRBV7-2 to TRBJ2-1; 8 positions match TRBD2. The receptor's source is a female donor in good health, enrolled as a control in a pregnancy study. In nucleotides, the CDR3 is TGTGCCAGCAGCTTTTCGCGGGGGGTATACAATGAGCAGTTCTTC. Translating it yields CASSFSRGVYNEQFF.